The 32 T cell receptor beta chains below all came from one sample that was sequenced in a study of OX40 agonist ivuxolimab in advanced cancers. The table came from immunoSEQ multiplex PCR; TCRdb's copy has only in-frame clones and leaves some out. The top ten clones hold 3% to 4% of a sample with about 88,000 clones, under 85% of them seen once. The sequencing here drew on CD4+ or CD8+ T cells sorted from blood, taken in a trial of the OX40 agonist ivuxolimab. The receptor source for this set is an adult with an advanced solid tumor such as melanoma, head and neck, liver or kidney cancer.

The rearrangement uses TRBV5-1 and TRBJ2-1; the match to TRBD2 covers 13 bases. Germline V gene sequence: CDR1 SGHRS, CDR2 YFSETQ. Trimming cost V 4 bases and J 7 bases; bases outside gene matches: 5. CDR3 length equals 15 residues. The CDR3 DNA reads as TGCGCCAGCAGCGAGGGGACTAGCGGGGTTAATGAGCAGTTCTTC. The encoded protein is CASSEGTSGVNEQFF.

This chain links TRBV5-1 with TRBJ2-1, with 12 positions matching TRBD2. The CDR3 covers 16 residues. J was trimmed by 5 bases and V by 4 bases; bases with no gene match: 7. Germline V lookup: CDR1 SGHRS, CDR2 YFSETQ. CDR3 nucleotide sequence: TGCGCCAGCAGCCAGGACTGGACTAGCGGGAACAATGAGCAGTTCTTC. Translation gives CASSQDWTSGNNEQFF. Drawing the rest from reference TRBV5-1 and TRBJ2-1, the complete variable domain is KAGVTQTPRYLIKTRGQQVTLSCSPISGHRSVSWYQQTPGQGLQFLFEYFSETQRNKGNFPGRFSGRQFSNSRSEMNVSTLELGDSALYLCASSQDWTSGNNEQFFGPGTRLTVL.

CDR3 nucleotides: TGTGCCAGTAGAGACGCGGGACAGGGTTATTCACCCCTCCACTTT. It yields the protein CASRDAGQGYSPLHF. The J gene is TRBJ1-6, the V gene TRBV19; 9 positions agree with TRBD1. There are 15 residues in the CDR3. In germline, CDR1 is LNHDA, CDR2 SQIVND (reference sequence). Losses at the gene ends were 6 bases for V and 8 bases for J; bases not matched to a gene: 8.

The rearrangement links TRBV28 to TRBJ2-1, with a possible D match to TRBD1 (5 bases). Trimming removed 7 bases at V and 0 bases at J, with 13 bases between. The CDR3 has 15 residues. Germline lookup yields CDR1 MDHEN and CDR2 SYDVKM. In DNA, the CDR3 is TGTGCCAGCACTCAGGGTACTATCTCCTACAATGAGCAGTTCTTC. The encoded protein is CASTQGTISYNEQFF.

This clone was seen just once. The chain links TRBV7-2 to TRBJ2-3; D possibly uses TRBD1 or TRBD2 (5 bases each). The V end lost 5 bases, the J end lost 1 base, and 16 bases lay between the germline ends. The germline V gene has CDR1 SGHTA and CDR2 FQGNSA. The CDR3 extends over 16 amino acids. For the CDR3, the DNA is TGTGCCAGCAGCCGGCAGGGTAGCGCTCGCACAGATACGCAGTATTTT. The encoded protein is CASSRQGSARTDTQYF.

The DNA for the CDR3 is TGTGCCAGCAGTGCTCAGGGGGCTGAAAATCAGCCCCAGCATTTT. Encoded protein: CASSAQGAENQPQHF. The V and J genes are TRBV6-1 and TRBJ1-5; 8 bases align to TRBD1. This CDR3 comprises 15 residues. Trimming cost V 4 bases and J 4 bases; bases outside gene matches: 6. Per germline, CDR1 MNHNS and CDR2 SASEGT.

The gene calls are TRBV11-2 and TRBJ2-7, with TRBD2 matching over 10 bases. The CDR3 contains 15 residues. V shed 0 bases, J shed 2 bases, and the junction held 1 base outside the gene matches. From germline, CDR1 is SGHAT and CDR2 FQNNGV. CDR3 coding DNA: TGTGCCAGCAGCTTAGATACTAGCGGGGCCTACGAGCAGTACTTC. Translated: CASSLDTSGAYEQYF.

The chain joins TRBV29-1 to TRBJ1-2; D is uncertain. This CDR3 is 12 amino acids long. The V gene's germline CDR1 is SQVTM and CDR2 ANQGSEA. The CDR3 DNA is TGCTTAGCGGTATCAGTGGGATATGGCTACACCTTC. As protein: CLAVSVGYGYTF.

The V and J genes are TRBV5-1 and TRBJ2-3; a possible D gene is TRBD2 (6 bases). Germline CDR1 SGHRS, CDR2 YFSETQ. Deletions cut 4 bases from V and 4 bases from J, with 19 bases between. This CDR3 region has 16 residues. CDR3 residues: CASSMEGLGGADTQYF. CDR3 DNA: TGCGCCAGCAGCATGGAGGGACTGGGCGGAGCAGATACGCAGTATTTT.

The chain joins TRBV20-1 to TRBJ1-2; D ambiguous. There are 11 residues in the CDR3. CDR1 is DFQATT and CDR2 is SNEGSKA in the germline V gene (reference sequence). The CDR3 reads CSLLAGSGYTF. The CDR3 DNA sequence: TGCAGCTTACTGGCGGGGAGCGGCTACACCTTC.

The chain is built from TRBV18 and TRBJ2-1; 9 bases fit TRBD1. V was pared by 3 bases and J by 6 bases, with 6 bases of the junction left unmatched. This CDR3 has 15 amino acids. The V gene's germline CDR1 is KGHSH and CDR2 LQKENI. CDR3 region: CASSPLWTGVNEQFF. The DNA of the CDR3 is TGTGCCAGCTCACCTCTTTGGACAGGGGTCAATGAGCAGTTCTTC.

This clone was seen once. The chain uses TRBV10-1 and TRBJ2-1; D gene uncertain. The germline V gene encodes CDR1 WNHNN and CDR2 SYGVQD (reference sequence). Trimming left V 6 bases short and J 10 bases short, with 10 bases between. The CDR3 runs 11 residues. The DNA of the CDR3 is TGCGCCAGCAGGGAGCCCTGGGAGCAGTTCTTC. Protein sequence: CASREPWEQFF.

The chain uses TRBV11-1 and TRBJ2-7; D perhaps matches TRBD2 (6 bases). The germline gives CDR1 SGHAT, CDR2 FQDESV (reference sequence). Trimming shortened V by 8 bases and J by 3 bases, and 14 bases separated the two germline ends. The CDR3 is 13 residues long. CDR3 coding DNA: TGTGCCAGCCGGGGGAGATTTCACTACGAGCAGTACTTC. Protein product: CASRGRFHYEQYF.

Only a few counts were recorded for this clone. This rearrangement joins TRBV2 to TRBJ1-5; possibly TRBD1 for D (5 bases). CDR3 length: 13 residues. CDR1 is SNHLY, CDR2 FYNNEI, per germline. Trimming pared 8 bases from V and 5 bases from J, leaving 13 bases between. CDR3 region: CASHGGTHQPQHF. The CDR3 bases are TGTGCCAGCCACGGAGGGACGCATCAGCCCCAGCATTTT.

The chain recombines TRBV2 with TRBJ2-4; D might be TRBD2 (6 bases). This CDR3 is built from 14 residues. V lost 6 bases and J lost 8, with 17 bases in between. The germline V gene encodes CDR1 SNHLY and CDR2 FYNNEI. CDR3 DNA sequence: TGTGCCAGCAGGCGGGACGGTCCCTCCGACATTCAGTACTTC. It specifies CASRRDGPSDIQYF.

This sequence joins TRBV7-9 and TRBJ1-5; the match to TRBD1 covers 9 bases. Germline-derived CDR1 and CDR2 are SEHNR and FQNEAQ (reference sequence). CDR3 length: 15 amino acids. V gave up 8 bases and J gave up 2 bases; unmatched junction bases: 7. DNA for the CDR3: TGTGCCAGCCCGTCCGGACAGGGGTGCAATCAGCCCCAGCATTTT. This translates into CASPSGQGCNQPQHF.

CDR3 nucleotide sequence: TGTGCCATACAGGGGGATGCCTACGAGCAGTACTTC. Its protein is CAIQGDAYEQYF. This chain uses TRBV7-9 with TRBJ2-5, with TRBD1 matching 8 bases. The J call is uncertain, as TRBJ2-7 better fits the DNA end. Per germline, CDR1 SEHNR and CDR2 FQNEAQ (reference sequence). The CDR3 length is 12 residues.

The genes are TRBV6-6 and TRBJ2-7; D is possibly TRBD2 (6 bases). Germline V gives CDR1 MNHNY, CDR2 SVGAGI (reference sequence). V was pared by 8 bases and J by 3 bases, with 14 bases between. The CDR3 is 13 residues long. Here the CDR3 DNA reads TGTGCCAGCGTAGCGGCCCAGGACTACGAGCAGTACTTC. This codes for CASVAAQDYEQYF.

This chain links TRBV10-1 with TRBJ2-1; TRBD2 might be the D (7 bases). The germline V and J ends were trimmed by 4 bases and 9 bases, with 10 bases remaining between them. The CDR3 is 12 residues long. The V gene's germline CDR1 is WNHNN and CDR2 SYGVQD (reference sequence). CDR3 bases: TGCGCCAGCAGTGCGGGGGGCCGTGAGCAGTTCTTC. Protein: CASSAGGREQFF.

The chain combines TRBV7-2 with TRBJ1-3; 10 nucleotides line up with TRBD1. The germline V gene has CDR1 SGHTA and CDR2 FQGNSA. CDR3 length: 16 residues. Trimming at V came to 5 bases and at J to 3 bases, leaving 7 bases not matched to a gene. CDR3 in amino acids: CASSQDRGLGGNTIYF. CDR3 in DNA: TGTGCCAGCAGCCAAGACAGGGGGCTTGGTGGAAACACCATATATTTT.

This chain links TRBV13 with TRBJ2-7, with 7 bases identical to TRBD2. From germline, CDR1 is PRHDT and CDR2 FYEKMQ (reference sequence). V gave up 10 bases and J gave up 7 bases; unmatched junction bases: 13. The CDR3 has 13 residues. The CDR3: CATKLASLGEQYF. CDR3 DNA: TGTGCCACTAAACTAGCGTCGCTGGGGGAGCAGTACTTC.

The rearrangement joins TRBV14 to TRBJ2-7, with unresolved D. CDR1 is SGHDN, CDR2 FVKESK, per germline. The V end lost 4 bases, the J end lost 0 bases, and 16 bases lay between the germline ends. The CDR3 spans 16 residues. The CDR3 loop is CASSPLGYGTSYEQYF. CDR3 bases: TGTGCCAGCAGCCCTCTCGGGTACGGCACCTCCTACGAGCAGTACTTC. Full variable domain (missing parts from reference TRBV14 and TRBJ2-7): EAGVTQFPSHSVIEKGQTVTLRCDPISGHDNLYWYRRVMGKEIKFLLHFVKESKQDESGMPNNRFLAERTGGTYSTLKVQPAELEDSGVYFCASSPLGYGTSYEQYFGPGTRLTVT.

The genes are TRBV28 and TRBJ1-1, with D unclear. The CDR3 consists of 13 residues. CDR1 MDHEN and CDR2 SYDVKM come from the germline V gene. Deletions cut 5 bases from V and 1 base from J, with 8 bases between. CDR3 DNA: TGTGCCAGCAGTCCCCCCGGGAACACTGAAGCTTTCTTT. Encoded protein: CASSPPGNTEAFF.

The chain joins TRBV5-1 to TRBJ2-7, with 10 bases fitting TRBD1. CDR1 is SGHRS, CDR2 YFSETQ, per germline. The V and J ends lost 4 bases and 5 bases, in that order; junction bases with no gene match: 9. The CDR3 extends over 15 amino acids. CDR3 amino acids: CASSGGTGEGDEQYF. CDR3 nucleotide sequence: TGCGCCAGCAGCGGGGGGACAGGGGAAGGCGACGAGCAGTACTTC.

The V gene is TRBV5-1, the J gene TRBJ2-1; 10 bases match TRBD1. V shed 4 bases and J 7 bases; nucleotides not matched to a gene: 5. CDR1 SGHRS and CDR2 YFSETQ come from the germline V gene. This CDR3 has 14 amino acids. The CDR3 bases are TGCGCCAGCAGCAAACCGGGACAGGGGAATGAGCAGTTCTTC. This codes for CASSKPGQGNEQFF.

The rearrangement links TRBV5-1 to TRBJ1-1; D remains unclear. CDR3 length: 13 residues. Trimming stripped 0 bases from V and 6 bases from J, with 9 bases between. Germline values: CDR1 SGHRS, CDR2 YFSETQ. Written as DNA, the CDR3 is TGCGCCAGCAGCTTGGATGCCGACGCTGAAGCTTTCTTT. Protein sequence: CASSLDADAEAFF.

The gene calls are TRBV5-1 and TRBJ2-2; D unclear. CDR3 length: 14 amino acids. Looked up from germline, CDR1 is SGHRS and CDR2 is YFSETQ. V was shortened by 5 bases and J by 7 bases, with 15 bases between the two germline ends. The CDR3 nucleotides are TGCGCCAGCAGTGTAGGGCTCTCTGGCGGGGAGCTGTTTTTT. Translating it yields CASSVGLSGGELFF.

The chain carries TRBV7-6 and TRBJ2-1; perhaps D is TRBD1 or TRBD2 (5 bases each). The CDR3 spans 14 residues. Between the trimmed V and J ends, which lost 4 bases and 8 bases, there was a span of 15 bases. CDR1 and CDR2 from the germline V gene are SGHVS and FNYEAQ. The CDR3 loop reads CASSSLPGHDEQFF. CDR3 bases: TGTGCCAGCAGCTCGCTCCCGGGGCACGATGAGCAGTTCTTC.

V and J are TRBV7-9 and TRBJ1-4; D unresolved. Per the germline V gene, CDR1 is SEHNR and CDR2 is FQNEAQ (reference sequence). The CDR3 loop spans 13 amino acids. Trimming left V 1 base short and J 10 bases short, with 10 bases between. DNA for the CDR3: TGTGCCAGCAGCTTAGTTGGGGTCGGAAAACTGTTTTTT. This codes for CASSLVGVGKLFF.

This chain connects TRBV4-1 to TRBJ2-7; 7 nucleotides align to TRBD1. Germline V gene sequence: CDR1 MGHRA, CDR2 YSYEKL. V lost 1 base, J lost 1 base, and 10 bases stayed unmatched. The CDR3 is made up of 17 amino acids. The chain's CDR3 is CASSQGRSRDRSYEQYF. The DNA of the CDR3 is TGCGCCAGCAGCCAAGGGCGATCCCGGGACAGATCCTACGAGCAGTACTTC.

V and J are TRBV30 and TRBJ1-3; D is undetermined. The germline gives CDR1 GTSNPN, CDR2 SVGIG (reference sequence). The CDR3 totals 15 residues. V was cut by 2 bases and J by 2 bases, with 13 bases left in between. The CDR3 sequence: CAWSSNPVAGNTIYF. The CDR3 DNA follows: TGTGCCTGGAGTAGTAACCCCGTCGCTGGAAACACCATATATTTT.

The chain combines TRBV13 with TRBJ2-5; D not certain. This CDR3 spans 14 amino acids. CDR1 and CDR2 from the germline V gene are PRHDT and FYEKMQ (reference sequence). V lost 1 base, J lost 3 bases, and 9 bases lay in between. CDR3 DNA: TGTGCCAGCAGCTTAGTCTGGGGAAAAGAGACCCAGTACTTC. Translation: CASSLVWGKETQYF.